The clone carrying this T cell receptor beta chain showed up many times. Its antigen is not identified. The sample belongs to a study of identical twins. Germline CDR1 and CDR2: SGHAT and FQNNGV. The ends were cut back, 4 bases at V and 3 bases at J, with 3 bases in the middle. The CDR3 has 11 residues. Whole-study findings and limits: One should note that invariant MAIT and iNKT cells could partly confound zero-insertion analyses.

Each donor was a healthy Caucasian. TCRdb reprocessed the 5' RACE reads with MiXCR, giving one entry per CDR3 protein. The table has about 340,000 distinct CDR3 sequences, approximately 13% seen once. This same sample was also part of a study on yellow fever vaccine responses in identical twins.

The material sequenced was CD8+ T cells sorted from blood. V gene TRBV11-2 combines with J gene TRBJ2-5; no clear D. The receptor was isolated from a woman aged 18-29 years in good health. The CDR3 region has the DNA TGTGCCAGCAGCTCCAAAGAGACCCAGTACTTC. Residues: CASSSKETQYF.